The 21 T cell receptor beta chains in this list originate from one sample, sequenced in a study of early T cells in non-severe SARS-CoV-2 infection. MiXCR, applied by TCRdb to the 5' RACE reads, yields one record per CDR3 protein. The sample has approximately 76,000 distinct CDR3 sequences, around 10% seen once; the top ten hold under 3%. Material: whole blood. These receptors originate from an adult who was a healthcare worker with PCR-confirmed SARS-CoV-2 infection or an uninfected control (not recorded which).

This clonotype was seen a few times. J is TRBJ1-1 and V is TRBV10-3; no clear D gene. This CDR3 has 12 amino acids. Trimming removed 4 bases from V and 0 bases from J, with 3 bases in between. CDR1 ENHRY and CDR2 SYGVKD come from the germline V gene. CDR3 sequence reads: CAISGMNTEAFF. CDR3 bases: TGTGCCATCAGTGGGATGAACACTGAAGCTTTCTTT.

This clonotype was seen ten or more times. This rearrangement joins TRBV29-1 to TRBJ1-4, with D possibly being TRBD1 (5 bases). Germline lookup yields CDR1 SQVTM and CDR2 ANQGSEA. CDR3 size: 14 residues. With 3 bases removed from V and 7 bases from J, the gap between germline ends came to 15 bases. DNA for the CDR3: TGCAGCGTTGAGAGTCCAGGGAAGAGTGAAAAACTGTTTTTT. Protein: CSVESPGKSEKLFF.

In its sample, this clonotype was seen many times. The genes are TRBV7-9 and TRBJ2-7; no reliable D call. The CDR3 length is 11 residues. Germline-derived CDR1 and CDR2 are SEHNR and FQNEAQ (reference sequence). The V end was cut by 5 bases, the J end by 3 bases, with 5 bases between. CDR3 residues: CASSTYYEQYF. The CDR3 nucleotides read TGTGCCAGCAGCACGTACTACGAGCAGTACTTC.

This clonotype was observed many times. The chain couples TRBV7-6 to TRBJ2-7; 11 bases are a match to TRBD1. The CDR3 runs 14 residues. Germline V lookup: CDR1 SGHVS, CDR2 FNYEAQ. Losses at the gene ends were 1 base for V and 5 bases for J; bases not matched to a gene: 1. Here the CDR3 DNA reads TGTGCCAGCAGCTTAGAGGACAGGGGGCACGAGCAGTACTTC. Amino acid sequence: CASSLEDRGHEQYF.

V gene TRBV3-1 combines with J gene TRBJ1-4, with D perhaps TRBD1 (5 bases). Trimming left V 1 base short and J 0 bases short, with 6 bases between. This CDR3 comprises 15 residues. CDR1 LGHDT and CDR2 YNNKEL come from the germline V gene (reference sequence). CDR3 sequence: CASSQGRATNEKLFF. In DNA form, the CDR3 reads TGTGCCAGCAGCCAAGGCAGGGCAACTAATGAAAAACTGTTTTTT.

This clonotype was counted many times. This chain's CDR3 is CASSIVGGTYGYTF. CDR3 nucleotides: TGTGCCAGTAGTATAGTCGGCGGAACCTATGGCTACACCTTC. This chain links TRBV19 with TRBJ1-2; D remains ambiguous. Trimming cost V 1 base and J 4 bases, with 10 bases left between them. In germline, CDR1 is LNHDA, CDR2 SQIVND (reference sequence). The CDR3 consists of 14 residues.

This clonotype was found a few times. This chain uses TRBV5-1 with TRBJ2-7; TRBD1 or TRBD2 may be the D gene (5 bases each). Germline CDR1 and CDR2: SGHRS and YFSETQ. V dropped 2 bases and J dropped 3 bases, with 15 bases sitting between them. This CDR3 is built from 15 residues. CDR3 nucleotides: TGCGCCAGCAGCTTCGGTTTCGAGGGGAGCTACGAGCAGTACTTC. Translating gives CASSFGFEGSYEQYF.

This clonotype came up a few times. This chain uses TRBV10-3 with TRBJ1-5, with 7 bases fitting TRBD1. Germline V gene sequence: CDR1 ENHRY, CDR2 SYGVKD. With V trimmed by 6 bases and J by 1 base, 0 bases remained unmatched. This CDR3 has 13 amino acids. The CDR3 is CAIRTGSNQPQHF. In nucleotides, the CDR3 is TGTGCCATCAGGACAGGGAGCAATCAGCCCCAGCATTTT.

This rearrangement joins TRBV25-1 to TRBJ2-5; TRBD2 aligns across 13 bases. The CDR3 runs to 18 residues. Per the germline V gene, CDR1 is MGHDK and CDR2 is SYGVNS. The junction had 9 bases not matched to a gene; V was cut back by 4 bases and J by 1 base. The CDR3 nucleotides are TGTGCCAGCAGTGTTTCCCAAACTAGCGGGAGGGCCCAAGAGACCCAGTACTTC. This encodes CASSVSQTSGRAQETQYF.

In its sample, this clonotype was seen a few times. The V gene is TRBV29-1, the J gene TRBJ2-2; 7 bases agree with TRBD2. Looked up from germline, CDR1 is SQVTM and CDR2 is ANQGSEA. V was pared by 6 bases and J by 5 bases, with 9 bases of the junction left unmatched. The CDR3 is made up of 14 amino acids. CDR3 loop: CSVAIHGRTGELFF. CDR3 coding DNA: TGCAGCGTAGCTATCCACGGGAGGACCGGGGAGCTGTTTTTT.

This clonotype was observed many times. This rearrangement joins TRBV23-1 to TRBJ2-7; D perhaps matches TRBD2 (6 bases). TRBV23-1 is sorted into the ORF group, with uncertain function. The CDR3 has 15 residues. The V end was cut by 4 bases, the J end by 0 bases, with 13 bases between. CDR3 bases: TGCGCCAGCAGTCTGGTAGCGGAGACCTCCTACGAGCAGTACTTC. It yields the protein CASSLVAETSYEQYF.

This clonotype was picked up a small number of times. The CDR3 sequence is CATSGGRGNYEQYF. The CDR3 DNA follows: TGTGCCACCAGTGGTGGCAGGGGAAACTACGAGCAGTACTTC. The chain links TRBV24-1 to TRBJ2-7, with a possible D match to TRBD1 (6 bases). V was shortened by 5 bases and J by 3 bases, with 13 bases between the two germline ends. The CDR3 extends over 14 amino acids. Germline CDR1 is KGHDR and CDR2 is SFDVKD.

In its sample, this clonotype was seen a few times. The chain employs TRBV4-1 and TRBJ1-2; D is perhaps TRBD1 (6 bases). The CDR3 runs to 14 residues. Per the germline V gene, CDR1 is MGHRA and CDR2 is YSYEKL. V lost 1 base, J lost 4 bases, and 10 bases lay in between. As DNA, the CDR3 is TGCGCCAGCAGCCAAGCCTGGACAGCCTATGGCTACACCTTC. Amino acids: CASSQAWTAYGYTF.

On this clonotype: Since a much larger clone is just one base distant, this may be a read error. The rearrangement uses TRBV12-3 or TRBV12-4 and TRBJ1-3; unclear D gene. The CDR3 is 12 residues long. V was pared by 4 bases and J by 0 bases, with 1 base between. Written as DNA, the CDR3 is TGTGCCAGCAGTTACTCTGGAAACACCATATATTTT. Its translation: CASSYSGNTIYF.

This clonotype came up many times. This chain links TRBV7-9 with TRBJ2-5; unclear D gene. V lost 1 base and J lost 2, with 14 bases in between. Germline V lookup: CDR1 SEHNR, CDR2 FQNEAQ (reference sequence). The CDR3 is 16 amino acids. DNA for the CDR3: TGTGCCAGCAGCTTAGGTAGTACGGCAGGTCAAGAGACCCAGTACTTC. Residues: CASSLGSTAGQETQYF.

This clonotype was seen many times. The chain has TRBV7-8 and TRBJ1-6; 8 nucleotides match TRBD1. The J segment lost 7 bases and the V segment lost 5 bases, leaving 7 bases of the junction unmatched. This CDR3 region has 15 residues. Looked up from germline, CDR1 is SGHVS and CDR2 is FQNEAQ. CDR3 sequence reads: CASSPQGVGNSPLHF. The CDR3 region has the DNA TGTGCCAGCAGCCCACAGGGGGTAGGGAATTCACCCCTCCACTTT.

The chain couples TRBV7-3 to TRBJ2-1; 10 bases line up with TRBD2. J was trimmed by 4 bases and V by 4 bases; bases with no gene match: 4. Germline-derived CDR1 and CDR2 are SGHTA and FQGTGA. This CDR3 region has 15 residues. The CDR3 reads CASSWTSGQYNEQFF. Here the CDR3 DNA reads TGTGCCAGCAGCTGGACTAGCGGACAATACAATGAGCAGTTCTTC. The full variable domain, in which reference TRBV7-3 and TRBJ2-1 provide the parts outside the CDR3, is GAGVSQTPSNKVTEKGKYVELRCDPISGHTALYWYRQSLGQGPEFLIYFQGTGAADDSGLPNDRFFAVRPEGSVSTLKIQRTERGDSAVYLCASSWTSGQYNEQFFGPGTRLTVL.

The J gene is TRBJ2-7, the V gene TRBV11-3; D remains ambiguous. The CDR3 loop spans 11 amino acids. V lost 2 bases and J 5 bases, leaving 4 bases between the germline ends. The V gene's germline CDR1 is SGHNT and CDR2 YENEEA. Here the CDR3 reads CASSLKDEQYF. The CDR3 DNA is TGTGCCAGCAGCTTAAAGGACGAGCAGTACTTC.

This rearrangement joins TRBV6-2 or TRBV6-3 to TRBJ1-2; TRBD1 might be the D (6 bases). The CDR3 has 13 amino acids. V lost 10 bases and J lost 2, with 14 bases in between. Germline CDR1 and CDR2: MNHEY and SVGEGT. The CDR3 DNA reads TGTGCCACCGGACAGCGAACAAACTATGGCTACACCTTC. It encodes CATGQRTNYGYTF.

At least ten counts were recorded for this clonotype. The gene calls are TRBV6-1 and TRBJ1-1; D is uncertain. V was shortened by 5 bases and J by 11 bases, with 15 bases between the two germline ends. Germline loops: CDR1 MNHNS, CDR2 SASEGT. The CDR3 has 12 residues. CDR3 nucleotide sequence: TGTGCCAGCAGTCGACCATACAAGGAGGCTTTCTTT. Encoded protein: CASSRPYKEAFF.

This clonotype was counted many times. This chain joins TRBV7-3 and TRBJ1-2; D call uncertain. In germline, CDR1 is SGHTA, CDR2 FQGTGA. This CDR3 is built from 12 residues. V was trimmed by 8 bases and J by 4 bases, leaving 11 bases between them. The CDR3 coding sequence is TGTGCCAGCTCTATCGCGGGCTATGGCTACACCTTC. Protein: CASSIAGYGYTF.